A single T cell receptor (beta chain) is shown here with its context. A few counts support this clonotype. Its antigen is still unknown. No qualities accompany the bases; no much larger clone lies one base away. V is cut by 2 bases and J by 11 bases, and the space between the germline ends is 15 bases. Taken from cysteine to phenylalanine, the CDR3 has 14 residues. Solely the CDR3 DNA is kept, with 42 bases framed from the first base. Expansion of CD8+CD57+ cells had been shown by flow cytometry in the patients chosen for sequencing. Every patient had severe acquired aplastic anemia, diagnosed using the International Study of Aplastic Anemia and Agranulocytosis and Camitta criteria. Patients had received no therapy at the time of blood sampling. The study deep-sequenced TCR repertoires of sorted CD4+ and CD8+ blood T cells from severe aplastic anemia patients and healthy subjects. Patients were enrolled under clinicaltrials.gov protocols 00001620, 01623167, 00001397, 00071045, 00081523 and 00961064 in the USA. Ficoll-Paque density gradient centrifugation was used to isolate peripheral blood mononuclear cells. Before DNA extraction, CD4+ and CD8+ T cells were sorted with FACS or magnetic beads.

Genomic DNA was used as template for profiling of TCR beta VDJ combinations and CDR3 sequences. TCR repertoire sequencing was run on an Illumina HiSeq 2000. Under the source paper's analysis protocol: TRBV/TRBJ rearrangement plots, CDR3 size and DJ length profiles, and Simpson's diversity index were used to evaluate the repertoires. The most abundant DNA sequence in the deep sequencing data was taken as the immunodominant clone. CDR3 amino acid sequences were checked for sharing across subjects and were also compared against the VDJdb database and published repertoires. TCRdb applied fastp at Q25 and MiXCR to the public reads, then kept only in-frame beta chains. When rows share a CDR3 protein, they turn into one entry using the most common DNA and genes. The V and J calls here are based on TCRdb, not the publication. This sample has some 160,000 distinct CDR3 sequences in its table, and roughly half of those were observed once. Roughly 2.9% of the sample goes to the ten largest clones.

The source of the sample is a study of CD8+CD57+ T cells in acquired aplastic anemia (dated by TCRdb to between 2018 and 2020). Looking at the study overall: A mean of approximately 3 ug of DNA, ranging from roughly 0.17 to 30 ug, was extracted from sorted CD4+ and CD8+ cells. CD8+CD57+ expansion was defined as a frequency above the mean frequency observed in healthy subjects.

On the study overall, not on this receptor specifically: Twenty-nine CD8+ CDR3 sequences were found in both patients and controls but appeared to be highly expressed in patients and within the immunodominant clones of the patients. Patients and healthy controls showed no significant difference in CD8+ Simpson's diversity (P=0.060).

This TCR was sampled from a human donor with aplastic anemia. The sample taken for sequencing was sorted CD4+, CD8+, or CD8+CD57+ T cells (not recorded which) from PBMCs. The V gene is TRBV12-3 or TRBV12-4 and the J gene is TRBJ1-4; the D gene remains uncertain. At the DNA level, the sequence is TGTGCCAGCAGTTTATCTGCGAGTGATGGGAAACTGTTTTTT. The resulting protein is CASSLSASDGKLFF.